These T cell receptor beta chains were read from a single sample in a study of neurological immune-mediated disorders. TCRdb used MiXCR to reprocess the 5' RACE reads, holding one entry per CDR3 protein. The sample includes roughly 67,000 distinct CDR3 sequences, approximately 4.1% of them seen just once. The specimen sequenced was PBMCs. These receptors were obtained from a man aged 50 or older with multiple sclerosis. Both conserved end residues are part of each CDR3. D genes are given only for firm matches. The size entry is marked missing in some rows and otherwise reads once, few, many or a size class.

D gene | J gene | V gene | clone size | CDR3 DNA | CDR3 protein
TRBD2 | TRBJ2-1 | TRBV9 | many | TGTGCCAGCAATCTAGGCGGGGGGTCCTACAATGAGCAGTTCTTC | CASNLGGGSYNEQFF
NA | TRBJ2-3 | TRBV18 | NA | TGTGCCAGCTCACCACCGGGGCCCAGCACAGATACGCAGTATTTT | CASSPPGPSTDTQYF
NA | TRBJ2-1 | TRBV29-1 | many | TGCAGCGTTGAAGTAGTGTACAATGAGCAGTTCTTC | CSVEVVYNEQFF
NA | TRBJ1-6 | TRBV5-1 | many | TGCGCCAGCAGCTGGAGGGGCCCTCGGGATTCACCCCTCCACTTT | CASSWRGPRDSPLHF
NA | TRBJ1-1 | TRBV10-3 | many | TGTGCCATCAGTGACCCACAGGGAGTTACTGAAGCTTTCTTT | CAISDPQGVTEAFF
NA | TRBJ2-2 | TRBV4-1 | many | TGCGCCTCCCGGCCCCGCAGGGCCAACGGGGAGCTGTTTTTT | CASRPRRANGELFF
NA | TRBJ1-1 | TRBV6-5 | many | TGTGCCAGCAGTTACGTGGGTTCAGAAGCTTTCTTT | CASSYVGSEAFF
NA | TRBJ1-2 | TRBV3-1 | NA | TGTGCCAGCAGCCAATCCGGGTTCGGTAACTATGGCTACACCTTC | CASSQSGFGNYGYTF
TRBD2 | TRBJ2-3 | TRBV11-2 | many | TGTGCCAGCAGCCAAATAGCGGGGGGGATACAAAATACGCAGTATTTT | CASSQIAGGIQNTQYF
NA | TRBJ2-2 | TRBV7-9 | many | TGTGCCAGCAGCGCGAGCGGGCAGGCGAACACCGGGGAGCTGTTTTTT | CASSASGQANTGELFF
NA | TRBJ2-1 | TRBV3-1 | many | TGTGCCAGCAGCCAAGATAGAACACAGCAGTTCTTC | CASSQDRTQQFF
TRBD1 | TRBJ2-7 | TRBV5-1 | few | TGCGCCAGCAGGAAAGAGGGGGCAGCCTACGAGCAGTACTTC | CASRKEGAAYEQYF
TRBD2 | TRBJ2-3 | TRBV6-2/TRBV6-3 | many | TGTGCCAGCAGCAGGGCGGGACTAGTAGGAGGCTTCCGGAATACGCAGTATTTT | CASSRAGLVGGFRNTQYF
NA | TRBJ2-3 | TRBV6-5 | many | TGTGCCAGCAGTTACTCGGCACAACCATGGGATACGCAGTATTTT | CASSYSAQPWDTQYF
TRBD1 | TRBJ1-2 | TRBV7-9 | many | TGTGCCAGCAGCTTAACCCCCGGACAGGGAATCGGGTATGGCTACACCTTC | CASSLTPGQGIGYGYTF
TRBD1 | TRBJ2-5 | TRBV10-3 | many | TGTGCCATCAGGGCAGGGGGAAGGGGAGAGACCCAGTACTTC | CAIRAGGRGETQYF